The 14 T cell receptor beta chains reported below all come from one sample, sequenced in a study of cytomegalovirus exposure and HLA in healthy donors. A multiplex PCR was run with 60 Vbeta primers and 13 Jbeta primers. This table comes from immunoSEQ multiplex PCR, and its TCRdb copy is limited to in-frame clones, with some not included. The data contain about 120,000 clones, around four fifths of them seen just once; the ten biggest clones take up around 4.2%. Sequencing was done on a sample of PBMCs. These receptors were collected from a woman in her 40s in good health and CMV-seronegative.

This sequence joins TRBV7-9 and TRBJ1-2, with D possibly matching TRBD1 (6 bases). Between the trimmed V and J ends, which lost 0 bases and 7 bases, there was a span of 15 bases. The germline gives CDR1 SEHNR, CDR2 FQNEAQ (reference sequence). This CDR3 region has 15 residues. Here the CDR3 reads CASSLAAGVPSGYTF. CDR3 DNA sequence: TGTGCCAGCAGCTTAGCCGCAGGGGTCCCTAGTGGCTACACCTTC. The whole variable domain, filled in from reference TRBV7-9 and TRBJ1-2, reads DTGVSQNPRHKITKRGQNVTFRCDPISEHNRLYWYRQTLGQGPEFLTYFQNEAQLEKSRLLSDRFSAERPKGSFSTLEIQRTEQGDSAMYLCASSLAAGVPSGYTFGSGTRLTVV.

V gene TRBV5-1 combines with J gene TRBJ2-7; 12 bases fit TRBD2. V was clipped by 4 bases and J by 6 bases; unmatched bases: 14. Germline CDR1 reads SGHRS; CDR2 reads YFSETQ. This CDR3 spans 17 amino acids. CDR3 in amino acids: CASSPRALGLAGPEQYF. CDR3 nucleotide sequence: TGCGCCAGCAGCCCACGCGCCTTGGGACTAGCGGGTCCCGAGCAGTACTTC.

The sample holds one count of this clone. The V call is TRBV7-2, the J call TRBJ1-5; D is undetermined. The ends were cut back, 2 bases at V and 5 bases at J, with 13 bases in the middle. This CDR3 spans 15 amino acids. Germline CDR1 reads SGHTA; CDR2 reads FQGNSA. CDR3 residues: CASSLIGPADQPQHF. As DNA, the CDR3 is TGTGCCAGCAGCTTAATTGGGCCGGCAGATCAGCCCCAGCATTTT. The full variable domain, its missing parts supplied by reference TRBV7-2 and TRBJ1-5, is GAGVSQSPSNKVTEKGKDVELRCDPISGHTALYWYRQSLGQGLEFLIYFQGNSAPDKSGLPSDRFSAERTGGSVSTLTIQRTQQEDSAVYLCASSLIGPADQPQHFGDGTRLSIL.

J is TRBJ1-2 and V is TRBV7-8, with D tentatively TRBD1 (5 bases). Trimming left V 4 bases short and J 6 bases short, with 24 bases between. Per the germline V gene, CDR1 is SGHVS and CDR2 is FQNEAQ. This CDR3 has 17 amino acids. The DNA for the CDR3 is TGTGCCAGCAGCTCAAGGGTTCGGAGGGAGGCGGGGGATGGCTACACCTTC. Encoded protein: CASSSRVRREAGDGYTF.

The chain couples TRBV6-6 to TRBJ2-3; D is ambiguous. V gave up 2 bases and J gave up 2 bases, with 11 bases separating them. The CDR3 sequence is 15 residues long. The germline CDR1 and CDR2 sequences are MNHNY and SVGAGI (reference sequence). CDR3 nucleotides: TGTGCCAGCAGTTACCGATTTGCGATCACAGATACGCAGTATTTT. Protein sequence: CASSYRFAITDTQYF.

The gene calls are TRBV7-9 and TRBJ2-7, with 7 positions matching TRBD2. Trimming at V came to 5 bases and at J to 6 bases, leaving 13 bases not matched to a gene. Germline values: CDR1 SEHNR, CDR2 FQNEAQ (reference sequence). CDR3 length: 15 residues. The CDR3 protein is CASSTRIGGIGEQYF. For the CDR3, the DNA is TGTGCCAGCAGCACACGGATCGGGGGGATCGGCGAGCAGTACTTC.

The CDR3 spells CASSADSGEYEKLFF. DNA of the CDR3: TGTGCCAGCAGTGCCGACAGTGGCGAGTACGAAAAACTGTTTTTT. J is TRBJ1-4 and V is TRBV2; tentatively, D is TRBD1 (5 bases). The germline V gene encodes CDR1 SNHLY and CDR2 FYNNEI. V lost 4 bases and J lost 8, with 17 bases in between. CDR3 length: 15 amino acids.

The chain links TRBV6-6 to TRBJ1-1; no firm D call. Germline values: CDR1 MNHNY, CDR2 SVGAGI (reference sequence). Deletions cut 0 bases from V and 1 base from J, with 9 bases between. The CDR3 is 15 residues long. The CDR3 loop reads CASSYSSGKNTEAFF. Written as DNA, the CDR3 is TGTGCCAGCAGTTACTCCTCGGGAAAGAACACTGAAGCTTTCTTT.

The J gene is TRBJ2-5, the V gene TRBV5-1, with D perhaps TRBD1 (6 bases). CDR1 is SGHRS and CDR2 is YFSETQ in the germline V gene. V dropped 2 bases and J dropped 5 bases, with 22 bases sitting between them. The CDR3 covers 17 residues. The CDR3, as DNA: TGCGCCAGCAGCTTAGAGGGGCGGAACAGGGCGGGTGAGACCCAGTACTTC. Its protein product is CASSLEGRNRAGETQYF. Complete variable domain (other parts from reference TRBV5-1 and TRBJ2-5): KAGVTQTPRYLIKTRGQQVTLSCSPISGHRSVSWYQQTPGQGLQFLFEYFSETQRNKGNFPGRFSGRQFSNSRSEMNVSTLELGDSALYLCASSLEGRNRAGETQYFGPGTRLLVL.

This clone was seen a handful of times. This rearrangement joins TRBV5-1 to TRBJ2-3; TRBD2 matches 14 bases. Germline CDR1 is SGHRS and CDR2 is YFSETQ. The CDR3 is 19 amino acids. Trimming removed 1 base from V and 1 base from J; junction bases left unmatched: 8. The CDR3 nucleotides are TGCGCCAGCAGCTTGACGGGACTAGCGGGAGCCCGGGGCACAGATACGCAGTATTTT. The encoded protein is CASSLTGLAGARGTDTQYF.

Only a few counts were recorded for this clone. The chain is built from TRBV28 and TRBJ2-3; 7 bases fit TRBD2. The CDR3 sequence is 16 residues long. Germline CDR1 is MDHEN and CDR2 is SYDVKM. Trimming removed 8 bases from V and 1 base from J; junction bases left unmatched: 12. In DNA form, the CDR3 reads TGTGCCAGCTTCACTTTCGAGCGGGGAGGCACAGATACGCAGTATTTT. This translates into CASFTFERGGTDTQYF.

The CDR3 nucleotides are TGTGCCAGCAGTTTGGGGGGTGGCTACACCTTC. It specifies CASSLGGGYTF. This rearrangement joins TRBV28 to TRBJ1-2, with D perhaps matching TRBD1 (5 bases). CDR1 is MDHEN and CDR2 is SYDVKM in the germline V gene. The V gene lost 3 bases and the J gene lost 7 bases, with 6 bases spanning the gap. The CDR3 consists of 11 residues.

The V and J genes are TRBV10-3 and TRBJ1-5; D remains unclear. CDR3 length equals 11 residues. Trimming stripped 6 bases from V and 8 bases from J, with 8 bases between. Germline V gene data show CDR1 as ENHRY and CDR2 as SYGVKD. This chain's CDR3 is CAIRPREPQHF. As DNA, the CDR3 is TGTGCCATCAGACCTCGGGAGCCCCAGCATTTT.

The chain links TRBV9 to TRBJ2-1; 7 positions match TRBD1. The CDR3 covers 15 residues. V shed 2 bases, J shed 1 base, and the junction held 3 bases outside the gene matches. From germline, CDR1 is SGDLS and CDR2 YYNGEE. In nucleotides, the CDR3 is TGTGCCAGCAGCGTTCAGACAGGGTCCTACAATGAGCAGTTCTTC. Translated, it gives CASSVQTGSYNEQFF.